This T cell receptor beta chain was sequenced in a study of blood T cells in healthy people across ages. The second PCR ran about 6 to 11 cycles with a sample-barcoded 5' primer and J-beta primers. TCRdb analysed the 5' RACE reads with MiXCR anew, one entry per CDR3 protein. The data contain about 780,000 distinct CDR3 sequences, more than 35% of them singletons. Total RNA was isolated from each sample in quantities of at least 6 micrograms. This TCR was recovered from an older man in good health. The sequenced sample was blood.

CDR3 sequence: CASSYSGLAGVQFF. As DNA, the CDR3 is TGTGCCAGCAGTTACTCGGGACTAGCGGGCGTGCAGTTCTTC. The gene calls are TRBV6-2 or TRBV6-3 and TRBJ2-1; TRBD2 agrees at 12 bases. The CDR3 covers 14 residues. Per germline, CDR1 MNHEY and CDR2 SVGEGT. V was clipped by 0 bases and J by 12 bases; unmatched bases: 3.